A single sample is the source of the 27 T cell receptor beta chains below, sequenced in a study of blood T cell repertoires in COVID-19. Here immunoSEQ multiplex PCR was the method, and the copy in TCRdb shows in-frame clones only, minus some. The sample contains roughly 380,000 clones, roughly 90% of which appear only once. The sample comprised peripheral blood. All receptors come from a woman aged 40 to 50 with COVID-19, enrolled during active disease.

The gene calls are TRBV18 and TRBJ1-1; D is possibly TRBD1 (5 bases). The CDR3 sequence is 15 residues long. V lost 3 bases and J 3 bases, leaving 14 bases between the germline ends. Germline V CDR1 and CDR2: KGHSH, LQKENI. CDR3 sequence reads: CASSPGGSSDTEAFF. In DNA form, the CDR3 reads TGTGCCAGCTCACCTGGGGGGTCAAGTGACACTGAAGCTTTCTTT.

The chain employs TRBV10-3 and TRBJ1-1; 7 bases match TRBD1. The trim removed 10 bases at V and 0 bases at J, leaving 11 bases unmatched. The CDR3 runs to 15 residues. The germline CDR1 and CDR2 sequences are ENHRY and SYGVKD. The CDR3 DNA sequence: TGTGCCACCAGATTGTGGGGACAGTTGAACACTGAAGCTTTCTTT. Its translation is CATRLWGQLNTEAFF.

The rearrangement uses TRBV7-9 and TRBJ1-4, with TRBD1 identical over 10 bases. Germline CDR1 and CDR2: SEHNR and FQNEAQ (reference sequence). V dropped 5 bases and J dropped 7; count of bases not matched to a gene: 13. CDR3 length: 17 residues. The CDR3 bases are TGTGCCAGCAGCCCCAGGGACAGGGGCCTAACTGGTGAAAAACTGTTTTTT. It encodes CASSPRDRGLTGEKLFF.

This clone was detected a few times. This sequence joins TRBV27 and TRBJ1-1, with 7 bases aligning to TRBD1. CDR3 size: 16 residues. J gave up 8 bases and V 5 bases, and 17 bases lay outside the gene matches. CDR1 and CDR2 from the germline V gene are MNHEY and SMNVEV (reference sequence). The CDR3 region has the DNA TGTGCCAGCAGTCTAAGCCCCGGGACAGCAGCTATAGAAGCTTTCTTT. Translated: CASSLSPGTAAIEAFF.

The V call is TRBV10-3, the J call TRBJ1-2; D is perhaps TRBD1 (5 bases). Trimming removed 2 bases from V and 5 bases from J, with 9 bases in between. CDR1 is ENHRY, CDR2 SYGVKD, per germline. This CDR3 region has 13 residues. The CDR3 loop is CAISEKGWYGYTF. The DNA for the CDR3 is TGTGCCATCAGTGAGAAGGGGTGGTATGGCTACACCTTC.

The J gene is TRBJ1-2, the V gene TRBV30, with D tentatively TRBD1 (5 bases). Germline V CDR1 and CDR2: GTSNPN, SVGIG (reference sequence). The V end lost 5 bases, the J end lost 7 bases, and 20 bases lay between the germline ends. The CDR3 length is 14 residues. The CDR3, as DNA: TGTGCCTGGTCCCCAGGGATCCCCGATATTGGCTACACCTTC. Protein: CAWSPGIPDIGYTF.

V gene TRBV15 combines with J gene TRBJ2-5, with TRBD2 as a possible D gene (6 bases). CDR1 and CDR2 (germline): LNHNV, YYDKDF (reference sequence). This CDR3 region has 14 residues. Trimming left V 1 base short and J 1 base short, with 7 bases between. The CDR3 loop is CATSRGRVQETQYF. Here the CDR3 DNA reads TGTGCCACCAGCAGAGGGAGGGTCCAAGAGACCCAGTACTTC.

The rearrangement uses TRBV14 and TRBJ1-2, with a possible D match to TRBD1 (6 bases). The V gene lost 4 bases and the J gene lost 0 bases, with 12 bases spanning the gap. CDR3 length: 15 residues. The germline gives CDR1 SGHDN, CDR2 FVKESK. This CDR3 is CASSPFGQPNYGYTF. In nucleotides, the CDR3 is TGTGCCAGCAGCCCTTTTGGACAGCCTAACTATGGCTACACCTTC.

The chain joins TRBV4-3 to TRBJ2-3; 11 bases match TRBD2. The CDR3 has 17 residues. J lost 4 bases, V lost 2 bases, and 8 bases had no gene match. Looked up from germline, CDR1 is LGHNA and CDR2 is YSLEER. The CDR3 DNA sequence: TGCGCCAGCAGCCAAAACCTAGCGGGAGGTCTTGCAGATACGCAGTATTTT. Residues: CASSQNLAGGLADTQYF.

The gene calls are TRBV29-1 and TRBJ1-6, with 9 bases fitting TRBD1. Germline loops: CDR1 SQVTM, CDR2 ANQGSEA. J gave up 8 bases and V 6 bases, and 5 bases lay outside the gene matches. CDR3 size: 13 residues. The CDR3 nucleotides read TGCAGCGTGGGACAGGGAGGGGATTCACCCCTCCACTTT. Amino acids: CSVGQGGDSPLHF.

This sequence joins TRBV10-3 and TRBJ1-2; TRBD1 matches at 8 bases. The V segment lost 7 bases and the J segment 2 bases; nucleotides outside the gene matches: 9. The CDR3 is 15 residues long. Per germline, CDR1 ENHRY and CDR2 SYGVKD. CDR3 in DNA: TGTGCCATCATCGGGAGTCAGGGGGCGAACTATGGCTACACCTTC. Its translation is CAIIGSQGANYGYTF.

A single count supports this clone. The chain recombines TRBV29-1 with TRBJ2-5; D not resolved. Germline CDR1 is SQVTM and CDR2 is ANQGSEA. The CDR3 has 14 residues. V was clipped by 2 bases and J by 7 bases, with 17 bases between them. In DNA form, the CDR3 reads TGCAGCGTTGAACTCATAAGATCTGTAGCGACCCAGTACTTC. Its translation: CSVELIRSVATQYF.

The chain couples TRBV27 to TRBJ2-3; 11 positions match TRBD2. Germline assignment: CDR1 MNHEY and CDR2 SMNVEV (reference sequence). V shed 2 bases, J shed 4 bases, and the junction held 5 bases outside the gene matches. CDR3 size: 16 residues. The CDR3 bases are TGTGCCAGCAGTTTACTAGCGGGGGGAGCCTCAGATACGCAGTATTTT. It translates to CASSLLAGGASDTQYF.

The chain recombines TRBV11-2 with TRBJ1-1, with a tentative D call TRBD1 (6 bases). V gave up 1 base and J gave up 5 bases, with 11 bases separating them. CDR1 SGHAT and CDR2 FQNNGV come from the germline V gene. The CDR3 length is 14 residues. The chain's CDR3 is CASSLGGTGTEAFF. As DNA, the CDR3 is TGTGCCAGCAGCTTAGGCGGAACAGGGACTGAAGCTTTCTTT.

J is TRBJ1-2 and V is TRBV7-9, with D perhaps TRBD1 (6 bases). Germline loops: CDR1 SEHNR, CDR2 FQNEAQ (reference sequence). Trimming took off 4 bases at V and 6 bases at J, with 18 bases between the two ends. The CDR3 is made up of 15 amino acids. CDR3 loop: CASSSQTTGSDGYTF. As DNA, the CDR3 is TGTGCCAGCAGCTCGCAAACCACAGGGTCGGATGGCTACACCTTC. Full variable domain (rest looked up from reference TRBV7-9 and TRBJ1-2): DTGVSQNPRHKITKRGQNVTFRCDPISEHNRLYWYRQTLGQGPEFLTYFQNEAQLEKSRLLSDRFSAERPKGSFSTLEIQRTEQGDSAMYLCASSSQTTGSDGYTFGSGTRLTVV.

This CDR3 reads CASSEDLRGSAKNIQYF. In DNA form, the CDR3 reads TGTGCCAGCAGTGAAGATCTTAGGGGTTCAGCCAAAAACATTCAGTACTTC. The chain carries TRBV2 and TRBJ2-4, with TRBD1 as a possible D gene (5 bases). V lost 1 base and J lost 0, with 13 bases in between. This CDR3 comprises 17 residues. The V gene's germline CDR1 is SNHLY and CDR2 FYNNEI.

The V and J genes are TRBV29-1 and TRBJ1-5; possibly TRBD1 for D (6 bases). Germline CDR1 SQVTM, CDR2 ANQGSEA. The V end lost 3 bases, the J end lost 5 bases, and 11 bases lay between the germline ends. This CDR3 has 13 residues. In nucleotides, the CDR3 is TGCAGCGTTGACGGGGGGGCAGATCAGCCCCAGCATTTT. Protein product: CSVDGGADQPQHF. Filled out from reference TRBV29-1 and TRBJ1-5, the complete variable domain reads SAVISQKPSRDICQRGTSLTIQCQVDSQVTMMFWYRQQPGQSLTLIATANQGSEATYESGFVIDKFPISRPNLTFSTLTVSNMSPEDSSIYLCSVDGGADQPQHFGDGTRLSIL.

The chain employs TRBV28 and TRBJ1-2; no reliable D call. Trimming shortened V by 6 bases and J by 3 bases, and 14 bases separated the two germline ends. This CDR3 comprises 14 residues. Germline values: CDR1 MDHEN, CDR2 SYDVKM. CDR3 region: CASSPRETYYGYTF. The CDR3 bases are TGTGCCAGCAGCCCGAGAGAAACTTACTATGGCTACACCTTC.

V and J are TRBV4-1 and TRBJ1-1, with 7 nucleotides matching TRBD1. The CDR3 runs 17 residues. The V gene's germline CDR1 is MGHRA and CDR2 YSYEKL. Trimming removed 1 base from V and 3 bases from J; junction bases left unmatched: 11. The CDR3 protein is CASSQVGAGGTDTEAFF. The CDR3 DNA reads TGCGCCAGCAGCCAAGTAGGGGCAGGGGGGACGGACACTGAAGCTTTCTTT.

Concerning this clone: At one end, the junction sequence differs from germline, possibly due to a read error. The CDR3: CASSLGSGGPETQYF. CDR3 nucleotide sequence: TGTGCTAGCAGCTTAGGGAGCGGGGGGCCCGAGACCCAGTACTTC. This chain joins TRBV7-7 and TRBJ2-5; TRBD2 matches 9 bases. Germline-derived CDR1 and CDR2 are SSHAT and FNYEAQ (reference sequence). The CDR3 is 15 residues long.

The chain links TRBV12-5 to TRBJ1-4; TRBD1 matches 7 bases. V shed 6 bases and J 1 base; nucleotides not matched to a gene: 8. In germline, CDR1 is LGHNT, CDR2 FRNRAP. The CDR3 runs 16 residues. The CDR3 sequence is CASGSGTEETNEKLFF. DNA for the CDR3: TGTGCTAGTGGATCCGGGACAGAAGAAACTAATGAAAAACTGTTTTTT.

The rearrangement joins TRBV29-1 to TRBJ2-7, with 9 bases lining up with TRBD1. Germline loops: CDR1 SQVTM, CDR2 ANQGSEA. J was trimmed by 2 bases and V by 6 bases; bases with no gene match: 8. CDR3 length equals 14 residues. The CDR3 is CSVGPRTGAYEQYF. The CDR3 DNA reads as TGCAGCGTGGGGCCAAGGACAGGGGCCTACGAGCAGTACTTC.

The CDR3, as DNA: TGTGCCAGCAGCTTCCGGGACAGGCCGAACTATGGCTACACCTTC. Its protein product is CASSFRDRPNYGYTF. This chain uses TRBV4-2 with TRBJ1-2; 8 bases agree with TRBD1. The CDR3 extends over 15 amino acids. Germline lookup yields CDR1 LGHNA and CDR2 YNFKEQ. Losses at the gene ends were 5 bases for V and 2 bases for J; bases not matched to a gene: 7.

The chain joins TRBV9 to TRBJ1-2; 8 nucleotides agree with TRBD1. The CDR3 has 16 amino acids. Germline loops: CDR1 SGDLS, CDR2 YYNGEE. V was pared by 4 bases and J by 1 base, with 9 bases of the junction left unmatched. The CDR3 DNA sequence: TGTGCCAGCAGCCAAAACCGGGACAGGCATAACTATGGCTACACCTTC. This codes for CASSQNRDRHNYGYTF. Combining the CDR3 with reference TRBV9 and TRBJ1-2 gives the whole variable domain DSGVTQTPKHLITATGQRVTLRCSPRSGDLSVYWYQQSLDQGLQFLIQYYNGEERAKGNILERFSAQQFPDLHSELNLSSLELGDSALYFCASSQNRDRHNYGYTFGSGTRLTVV.

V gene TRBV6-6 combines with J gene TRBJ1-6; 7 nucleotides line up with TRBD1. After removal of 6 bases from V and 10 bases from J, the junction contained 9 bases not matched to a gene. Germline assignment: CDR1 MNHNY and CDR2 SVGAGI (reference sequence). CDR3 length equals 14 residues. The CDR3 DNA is TGTGCCAGCAGCGTAAAAGGGGGCTGGTCACCCCTCCACTTT. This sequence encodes CASSVKGGWSPLHF.

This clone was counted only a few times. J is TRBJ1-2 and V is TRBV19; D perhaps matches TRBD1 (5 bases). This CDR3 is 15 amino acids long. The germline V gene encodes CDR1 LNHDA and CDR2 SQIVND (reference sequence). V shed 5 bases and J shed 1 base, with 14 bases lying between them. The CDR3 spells CASSPQGLNNYGYTF. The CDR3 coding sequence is TGTGCCAGTAGTCCCCAGGGACTCAATAACTATGGCTACACCTTC.

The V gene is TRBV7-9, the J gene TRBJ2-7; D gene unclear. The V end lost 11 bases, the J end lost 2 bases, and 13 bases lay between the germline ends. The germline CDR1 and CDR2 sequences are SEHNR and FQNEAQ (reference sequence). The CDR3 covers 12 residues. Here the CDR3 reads CAVDDRAYEQYF. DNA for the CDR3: TGTGCCGTAGATGACCGGGCCTACGAGCAGTACTTC.